The 22 T cell receptor beta chains below come from one sample, sequenced in a study of cytomegalovirus exposure and HLA in healthy donors. The method was immunoSEQ multiplex PCR; TCRdb's version includes in-frame clones alone and lacks a portion of them. The sample includes about 50,000 clones, around 90% seen only once; the top ten take 1.1%. Specimen: PBMCs. The receptors were gathered from a man younger than 35 in good health and CMV-seronegative.

The sample holds a few counts of this clone. The chain carries TRBV10-3 and TRBJ1-1; tentative D call: TRBD1 (6 bases). The CDR3 runs 14 residues. Deletions cut 7 bases from V and 2 bases from J, with 14 bases between. Germline V lookup: CDR1 ENHRY, CDR2 SYGVKD. CDR3: CAIKEWTENTEAFF. In DNA, the CDR3 is TGTGCCATCAAGGAATGGACAGAAAACACTGAAGCTTTCTTT.

This chain joins TRBV4-3 and TRBJ2-6, with D perhaps TRBD2 (6 bases). V was pared by 1 base and J by 0 bases, with 10 bases between. CDR3 size: 17 residues. Germline lookup yields CDR1 LGHNA and CDR2 YSLEER. The CDR3 DNA follows: TGCGCCAGCAGCCAAGGGGAGACTAGCTCTGGGGCCAACGTCCTGACTTTC. Its protein product is CASSQGETSSGANVLTF.

The rearrangement joins TRBV19 to TRBJ2-1, with 9 positions matching TRBD1. This CDR3 has 18 residues. The J segment lost 2 bases and the V segment lost 8 bases, leaving 16 bases of the junction unmatched. The germline V gene has CDR1 LNHDA and CDR2 SQIVND (reference sequence). CDR3 DNA sequence: TGTGCCAGTTCCCAGGACAGGGGCTCGGGAGTCCCCTACAATGAGCAGTTCTTC. This sequence encodes CASSQDRGSGVPYNEQFF.

V and J are TRBV19 and TRBJ2-7, with D possibly TRBD2 on 6 matching bases. The CDR3 consists of 12 residues. The V gene lost 3 bases and the J gene lost 3 bases, with 6 bases spanning the gap. The V gene's germline CDR1 is LNHDA and CDR2 SQIVND (reference sequence). CDR3 region: CASSMGGYEQYF. DNA for the CDR3: TGTGCCAGTAGTATGGGGGGCTACGAGCAGTACTTC.

V gene TRBV6-5 combines with J gene TRBJ1-2; D may be TRBD1 (6 bases). Germline values: CDR1 MNHEY, CDR2 SVGAGI. The V end was cut by 4 bases, the J end by 1 base, with 13 bases between. The CDR3 length is 15 residues. The CDR3 DNA sequence: TGTGCCAGCAGTTCGTCGGCAGGGGTTAACTATGGCTACACCTTC. The encoded protein is CASSSSAGVNYGYTF.

J is TRBJ1-2 and V is TRBV14; D is unresolved. From germline, CDR1 is SGHDN and CDR2 FVKESK. V gave up 0 bases and J gave up 0 bases, with 5 bases separating them. This CDR3 region has 14 residues. The CDR3 is CASSQDYANYGYTF. Here the CDR3 DNA reads TGTGCCAGCAGCCAAGACTATGCTAACTATGGCTACACCTTC.

The genes are TRBV9 and TRBJ1-5; D is uncertain. The V end lost 4 bases, the J end lost 0 bases, and 11 bases lay between the germline ends. Germline values: CDR1 SGDLS, CDR2 YYNGEE. The CDR3 extends over 15 amino acids. The CDR3 reads CASSRNSHSNQPQHF. The CDR3 region has the DNA TGTGCCAGCAGCCGTAACAGTCATAGCAATCAGCCCCAGCATTTT.

The table lists this clone with a count of one. The genes are TRBV14 and TRBJ2-7, with no clear D. Germline loops: CDR1 SGHDN, CDR2 FVKESK. CDR3 length: 15 amino acids. V gave up 1 base and J gave up 2 bases, with 12 bases separating them. The CDR3 sequence is CASSQASGYTYEQYF. The CDR3 bases are TGTGCCAGCAGCCAAGCTTCAGGCTACACCTACGAGCAGTACTTC. Using reference TRBV14 and TRBJ2-7 for the parts outside the CDR3, the full variable domain is EAGVTQFPSHSVIEKGQTVTLRCDPISGHDNLYWYRRVMGKEIKFLLHFVKESKQDESGMPNNRFLAERTGGTYSTLKVQPAELEDSGVYFCASSQASGYTYEQYFGPGTRLTVT.

This chain joins TRBV19 and TRBJ1-2; no clear D. The CDR3 contains 13 residues. CDR1 LNHDA and CDR2 SQIVND come from the germline V gene (reference sequence). Between the trimmed V and J ends, which lost 2 bases and 6 bases, there was a span of 10 bases. The CDR3 region is CASSIPGEHGYTF. CDR3 in DNA: TGTGCCAGTAGTATACCCGGGGAGCATGGCTACACCTTC.

The V call is TRBV5-8, the J call TRBJ2-1; TRBD2 matches at 9 bases. V gave up 3 bases and J gave up 9 bases; unmatched junction bases: 13. This CDR3 spans 16 amino acids. Germline CDR1 reads SGHTS; CDR2 reads YDEGEE. CDR3 bases: TGTGCCAGCAGCTCGTTTAGCGCGGGAGGGCCCTTTGAGCAGTTCTTC. This translates into CASSSFSAGGPFEQFF. The whole variable domain, remainder taken from reference TRBV5-8 and TRBJ2-1, is EAGVTQSPTHLIKTRGQQATLRCSPISGHTSVYWYQQALGLGLQFLLWYDEGEERNRGNFPPRFSGRQFPNYSSELNVNALELEDSALYLCASSSFSAGGPFEQFFGPGTRLTVL.

The rearrangement joins TRBV9 to TRBJ1-1; weak D call: TRBD1 (5 bases). The CDR3 sequence is 17 residues long. Trimming pared 0 bases from V and 1 base from J, leaving 16 bases between. Germline V gene lookup returns CDR1 SGDLS and CDR2 YYNGEE. CDR3: CASSVAQGLGRNTEAFF. The CDR3 DNA follows: TGTGCCAGCAGCGTAGCCCAGGGACTCGGAAGGAACACTGAAGCTTTCTTT.

The chain has TRBV2 and TRBJ2-5; TRBD2 aligns across 12 bases. The CDR3 is 14 amino acids. Germline V CDR1 and CDR2: SNHLY, FYNNEI. With 6 bases clipped from V and 4 bases from J, the junction kept 3 bases outside the gene matches. The CDR3 nucleotides are TGTGCCAGCAGCCCGGGACTAGCGGGAGAGACCCAGTACTTC. Protein: CASSPGLAGETQYF.

This chain uses TRBV4-1 with TRBJ2-7; 8 bases fit TRBD2. The CDR3 is 17 residues long. CDR1 is MGHRA and CDR2 is YSYEKL in the germline V gene. The V and J ends lost 4 bases and 0 bases, in that order; junction bases with no gene match: 11. In DNA form, the CDR3 reads TGCGCCAGCAGCCCCCTAGGGGTGAGCGGGAGCTCCTACGAGCAGTACTTC. Protein product: CASSPLGVSGSSYEQYF.

The V gene is TRBV29-1, the J gene TRBJ2-7; 8 bases line up with TRBD1. This CDR3 is 14 amino acids long. Germline values: CDR1 SQVTM, CDR2 ANQGSEA. V was clipped by 6 bases and J by 6 bases; unmatched bases: 13. The chain's CDR3 is CSVGGQAGLREQYF. The DNA of the CDR3 is TGCAGCGTGGGGGGACAGGCGGGTTTACGCGAGCAGTACTTC.

The CDR3 protein is CASKSAVAGNTIYF. The DNA of the CDR3 is TGTGCCAGCAAAAGCGCTGTAGCTGGAAACACCATATATTTT. V gene TRBV2 combines with J gene TRBJ1-3; D unresolved. CDR1 SNHLY and CDR2 FYNNEI come from the germline V gene. This CDR3 has 14 amino acids. Trimming left V 7 bases short and J 2 bases short, with 12 bases between. The whole variable domain, filled in from reference TRBV2 and TRBJ1-3, reads EPEVTQTPSHQVTQMGQEVILRCVPISNHLYFYWYRQILGQKVEFLVSFYNNEISEKSEIFDDQFSVERPDGSNFTLKIRSTKLEDSAMYFCASKSAVAGNTIYFGEGSWLTVV.

A single count supports this clone. V gene TRBV9 combines with J gene TRBJ2-1; D may be TRBD2 (6 bases). This CDR3 has 14 amino acids. The germline V gene encodes CDR1 SGDLS and CDR2 YYNGEE. V lost 2 bases and J lost 6, with 12 bases in between. In nucleotides, the CDR3 is TGTGCCAGCAGCGTGGGGGACTTACTCAATGAGCAGTTCTTC. Amino acid sequence: CASSVGDLLNEQFF.

The V and J genes are TRBV5-6 and TRBJ2-3; D might be TRBD2 (5 bases). Germline V lookup: CDR1 SGHDT, CDR2 YYEEEE. This CDR3 is built from 13 residues. Between the trimmed V and J ends, which lost 0 bases and 6 bases, there was a span of 8 bases. This CDR3 reads CASSLARGDTQYF. CDR3 nucleotides: TGTGCCAGCAGCTTGGCACGAGGGGATACGCAGTATTTT.

To note about this clone: The junction does not match germline at one end; this may be a read error. V usage is TRBV7-7 and J usage is TRBJ1-3; 7 nucleotides line up with TRBD1. Germline CDR1 SSHAT, CDR2 FNYEAQ (reference sequence). The CDR3 loop spans 14 amino acids. CDR3: CASSEQGSGNTIYF. CDR3 nucleotides: TGTGCTAGCAGCGAACAGGGGTCCGGAAACACCATATATTTT.

The J gene is TRBJ1-4, the V gene TRBV6-5; 7 positions agree with TRBD1. Germline CDR1 and CDR2: MNHEY and SVGAGI. The CDR3 is made up of 15 amino acids. V trimming: 0 bases; J trimming: 5 bases; junction bases outside the gene matches: 3. The DNA of the CDR3 is TGTGCCAGCAGTTACTCGACCAGGGGGAATGAAAAACTGTTTTTT. This sequence encodes CASSYSTRGNEKLFF.

V usage is TRBV6-1 and J usage is TRBJ2-5; D gene unclear. The CDR3 covers 13 residues. V dropped 7 bases and J dropped 0 bases, with 9 bases sitting between them. From germline, CDR1 is MNHNS and CDR2 SASEGT. The CDR3 loop reads CASTRAYQETQYF. DNA for the CDR3: TGTGCCAGCACCAGAGCGTACCAAGAGACCCAGTACTTC.

The V gene is TRBV4-3, the J gene TRBJ1-1; D unresolved. The CDR3 runs to 13 residues. Trimming took 0 bases from V and 11 from J, leaving 13 bases between them. The germline gives CDR1 LGHNA, CDR2 YSLEER. The CDR3 here is CASSQDFSQTAFF. CDR3 nucleotide sequence: TGCGCCAGCAGCCAAGATTTTAGCCAGACCGCTTTCTTT.

As regards this clone: The junction departs from germline at one end; a sequencing error may be responsible. This chain uses TRBV5-6 with TRBJ2-3; 10 bases agree with TRBD2. This CDR3 contains 14 residues. CDR1 is SGHDT, CDR2 YYEEEE, per germline. For the CDR3, the DNA is TGTGCCAGCAGCTTGATTTCCACTAGCGGGATGGGAGATTTT. It specifies CASSLISTSGMGDF.